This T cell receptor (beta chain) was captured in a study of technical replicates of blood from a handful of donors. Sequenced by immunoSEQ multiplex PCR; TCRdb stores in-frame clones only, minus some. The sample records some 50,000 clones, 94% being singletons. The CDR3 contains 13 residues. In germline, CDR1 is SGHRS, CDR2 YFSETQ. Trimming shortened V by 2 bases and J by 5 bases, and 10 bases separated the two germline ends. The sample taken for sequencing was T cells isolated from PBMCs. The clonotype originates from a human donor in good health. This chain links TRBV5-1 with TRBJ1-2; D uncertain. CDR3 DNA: TGCGCCAGCAGCTTCGGGGTAGAATATGGCTACACCTTC. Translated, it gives CASSFGVEYGYTF.